This is a list of T cell receptor delta chains from one sample in a study of gamma-delta chains in newborns, infants, children. TCRdb applied CATT to the reads for clone calling. The sample includes some 10,000 delta-chain clones, more than 7.5% of them seen just once. Material: blood. The receptors originated from a child who was a newborn, infant or young child, either healthy, febrile or measles-vaccinated (not recorded which). Both conserved end residues are part of each CDR3. D genes are given only for firm matches. Clone size is stated in some rows and not others, as once, few, many or a class when expanded.

TRDV1	TRDJ1	-	TRDD3	TGTGCTCTTGGGGACGGAAGGCGTTCCTACCGGGGATACGCGGATAAACTCATCTTT	CALGDGRRSYRGYADKLIF
TRDV3	TRDJ1	-	-	TGTGCCTTTGGCGGTGGGGACACCGATAAACTCATCTTT	CAFGGGDTDKLIF
TRDV2	TRDJ3	-	TRDD3	TGTGCCTGTGACACCTTACGTACTGGGGGCCTCAGCTCCTGGGACACCCGACAGATGTTTTTC	CACDTLRTGGLSSWDTRQMFF
TRDV2	TRDJ3	few	TRDD3	TGTGCCTGTGACACCTCTTTTGTGGGGGATACCACCTGGGACACCCGACAGATGTTTTTC	CACDTSFVGDTTWDTRQMFF
TRDV2	TRDJ3	-	-	TGTGCCTGTGACTCAATCTCCTGGGACACCCGACAGATGTTTTTC	CACDSISWDTRQMFF
TRDV2	TRDJ3	few	TRDD3	TGTGCCTGTGACACCTGGATACGCGTGGGCTCCTGGGACACCCGACAGATGTTTTTC	CACDTWIRVGSWDTRQMFF
TRDV2	TRDJ3	few	TRDD3	TGTGCCTGTGACACCGCCGCAGGGGATAGGAGCTCCTGGGACACCCGACAGATGTTTTTC	CACDTAAGDRSSWDTRQMFF
TRDV2	TRDJ2	few	-	TGTGCCTGTGACGCCATGGGGGCCCTTTTGACAGCACAACTCTTCTTT	CACDAMGALLTAQLFF
TRDV2	TRDJ2	few	TRDD3	TGTGCCTGTGACAGAATGGAGTCCTGGGGGAAAGCTTTGACAGCACAACTCTTCTTT	CACDRMESWGKALTAQLFF
TRDV2	TRDJ3	-	TRDD3	TGTGCCTGTGATCTTACTGGGGGATGGGACACCCGACATATGTTTTTC	CACDLTGGWDTRHMFF
TRDV2	TRDJ1	medium-sized	-	TGTGCCTGTGACGCCCTATACGCGTACACCGATAAACTCATCTTT	CACDALYAYTDKLIF
TRDV2	TRDJ3	medium-sized	TRDD3	TGTGCCTGTGACACCGGGTTACTGGGGGGCCTTCCCTCCTGGGACACCCGACAGATGTTTTTC	CACDTGLLGGLPSWDTRQMFF
TRDV2	TRDJ1	-	TRDD3	TGTGCCTGTGATCCCCTAAAATTCCTACGCCAGGAACTGGGGGATACGTTCAGCACCGATAAACTCATCTTT	CACDPLKFLRQELGDTFSTDKLIF
TRDV1	TRDJ1	medium-sized	TRDD3	TGTGCTCTTGCTCATCCTCTAAGGAACCCCTGGATGGGATACGAACTCATCTTT	CALAHPLRNPWMGYELIF
TRDV2	TRDJ1	medium-sized	TRDD3	TGTGCCTGTGACACCATCACTGGGGGATCCTACACCGATAAACTCATCTTT	CACDTITGGSYTDKLIF
TRDV2	TRDJ3	-	-	TGTGCCTGTGACACCGCGTCCGGTAGAACAGGGGGGAGAAGCTCCTGGGACACCCGACAGATGTTTTTC	CACDTASGRTGGRSSWDTRQMFF